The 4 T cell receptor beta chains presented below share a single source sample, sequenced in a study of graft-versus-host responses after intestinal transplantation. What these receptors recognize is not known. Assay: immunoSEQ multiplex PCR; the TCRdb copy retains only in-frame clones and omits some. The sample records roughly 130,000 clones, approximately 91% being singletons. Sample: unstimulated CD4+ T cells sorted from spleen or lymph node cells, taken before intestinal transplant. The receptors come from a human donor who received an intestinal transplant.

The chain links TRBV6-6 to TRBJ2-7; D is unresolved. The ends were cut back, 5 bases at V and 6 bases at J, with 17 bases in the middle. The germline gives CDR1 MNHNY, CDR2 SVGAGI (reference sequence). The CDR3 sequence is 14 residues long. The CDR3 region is CASSNPSSHGEQYF. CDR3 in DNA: TGTGCCAGCAGTAACCCGTCGAGCCACGGCGAGCAGTACTTC.

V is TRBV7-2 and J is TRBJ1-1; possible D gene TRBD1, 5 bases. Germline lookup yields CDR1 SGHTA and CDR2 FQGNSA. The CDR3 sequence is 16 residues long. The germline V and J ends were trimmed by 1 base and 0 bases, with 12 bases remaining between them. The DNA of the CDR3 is TGTGCCAGCAGCTTAGGATTCTCAGGGATGAACACTGAAGCTTTCTTT. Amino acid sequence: CASSLGFSGMNTEAFF.

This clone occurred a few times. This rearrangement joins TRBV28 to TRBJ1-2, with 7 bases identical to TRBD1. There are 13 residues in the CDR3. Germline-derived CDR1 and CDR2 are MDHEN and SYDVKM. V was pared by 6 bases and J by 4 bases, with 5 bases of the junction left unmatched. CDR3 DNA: TGTGCCAGCAGACTGACAGGGCTCTATGGCTACACCTTC. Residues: CASRLTGLYGYTF.

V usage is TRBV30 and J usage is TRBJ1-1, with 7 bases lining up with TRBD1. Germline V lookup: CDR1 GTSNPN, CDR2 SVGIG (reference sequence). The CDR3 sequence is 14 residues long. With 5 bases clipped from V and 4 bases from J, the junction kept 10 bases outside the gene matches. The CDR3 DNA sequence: TGTGCCTGGCGAGGCACAGGGGATGGCACTGAAGCTTTCTTT. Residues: CAWRGTGDGTEAFF. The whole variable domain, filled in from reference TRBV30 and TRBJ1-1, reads SQTIHQWPATLVQPVGSPLSLECTVEGTSNPNLYWYRQAAGRGLQLLFYSVGIGQISSEVPQNLSASRPQDRQFILSSKKLLLSDSGFYLCAWRGTGDGTEAFFGQGTRLTVV.